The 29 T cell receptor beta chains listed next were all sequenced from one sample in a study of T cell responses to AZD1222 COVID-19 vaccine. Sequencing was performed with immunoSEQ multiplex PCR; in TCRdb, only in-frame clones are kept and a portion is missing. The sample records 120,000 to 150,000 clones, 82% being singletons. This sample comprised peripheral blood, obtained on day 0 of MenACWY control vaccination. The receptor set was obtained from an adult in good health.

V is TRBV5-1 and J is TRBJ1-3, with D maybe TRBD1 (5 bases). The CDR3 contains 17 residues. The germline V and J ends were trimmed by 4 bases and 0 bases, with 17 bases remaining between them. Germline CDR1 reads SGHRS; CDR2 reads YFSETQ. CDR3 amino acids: CASSRDGGAFSGNTIYF. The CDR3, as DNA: TGCGCCAGCAGCAGGGATGGAGGGGCCTTCTCTGGAAACACCATATATTTT.

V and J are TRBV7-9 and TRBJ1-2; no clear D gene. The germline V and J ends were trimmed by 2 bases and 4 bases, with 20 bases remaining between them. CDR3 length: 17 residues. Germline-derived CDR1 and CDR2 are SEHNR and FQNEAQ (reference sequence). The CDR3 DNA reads TGTGCCAGCAGCTTAATAGAGAGGAGTGAAAGCCTCTATGGCTACACCTTC. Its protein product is CASSLIERSESLYGYTF.

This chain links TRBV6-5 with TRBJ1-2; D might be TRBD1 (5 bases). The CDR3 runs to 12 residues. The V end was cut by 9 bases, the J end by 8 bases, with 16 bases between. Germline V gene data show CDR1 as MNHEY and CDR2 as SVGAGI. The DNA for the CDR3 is TGTGCCAGTCTTGACGTGGGGGGAGGCTACACCTTC. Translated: CASLDVGGGYTF.

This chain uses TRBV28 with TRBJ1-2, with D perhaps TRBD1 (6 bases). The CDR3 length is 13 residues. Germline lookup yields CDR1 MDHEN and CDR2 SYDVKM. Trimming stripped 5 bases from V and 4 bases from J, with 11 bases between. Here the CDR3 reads CASSPGGIYGYTF. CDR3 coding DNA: TGTGCCAGCAGTCCCGGGGGCATCTATGGCTACACCTTC.

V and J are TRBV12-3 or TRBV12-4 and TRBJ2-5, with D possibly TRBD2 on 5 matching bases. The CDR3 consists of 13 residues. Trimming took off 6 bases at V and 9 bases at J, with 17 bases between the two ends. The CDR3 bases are TGTGCCAGCAGCTCCGGGCCCGGAGGTTCCCAGTACTTC. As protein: CASSSGPGGSQYF.

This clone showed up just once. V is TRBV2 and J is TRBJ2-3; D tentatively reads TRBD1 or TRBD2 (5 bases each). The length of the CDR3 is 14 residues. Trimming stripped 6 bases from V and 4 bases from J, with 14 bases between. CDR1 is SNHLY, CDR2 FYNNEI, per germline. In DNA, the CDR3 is TGTGCCAGCAGCAGGGATCGAGGGGCAGATACGCAGTATTTT. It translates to CASSRDRGADTQYF.

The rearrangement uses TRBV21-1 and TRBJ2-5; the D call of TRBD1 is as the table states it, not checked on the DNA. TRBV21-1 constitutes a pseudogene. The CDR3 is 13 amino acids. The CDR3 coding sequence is TGTGCCAGCAGCAAAGACAGTCAAGAGACCCAGTACTTC. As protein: CASSKDSQETQYF.

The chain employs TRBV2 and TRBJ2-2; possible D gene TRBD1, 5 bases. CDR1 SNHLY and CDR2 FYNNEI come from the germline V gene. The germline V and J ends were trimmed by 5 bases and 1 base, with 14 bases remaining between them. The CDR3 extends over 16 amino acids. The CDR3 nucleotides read TGTGCCAGCAGTTCTCCCCAGGGCGGGAACACCGGGGAGCTGTTTTTT. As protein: CASSSPQGGNTGELFF.

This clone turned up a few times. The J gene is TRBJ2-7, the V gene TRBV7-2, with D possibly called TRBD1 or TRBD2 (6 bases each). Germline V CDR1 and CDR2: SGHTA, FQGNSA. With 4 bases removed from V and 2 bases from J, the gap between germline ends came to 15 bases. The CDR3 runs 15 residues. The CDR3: CASSSRGAGPYEQYF. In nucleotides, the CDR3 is TGTGCCAGCAGCTCTAGGGGGGCAGGCCCCTACGAGCAGTACTTC.

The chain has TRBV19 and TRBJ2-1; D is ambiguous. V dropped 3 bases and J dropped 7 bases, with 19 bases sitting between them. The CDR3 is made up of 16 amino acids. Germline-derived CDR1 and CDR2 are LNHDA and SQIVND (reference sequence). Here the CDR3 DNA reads TGTGCCAGTAGTATTCGGGTCCATTCAAGCTGGAATGAGCAGTTCTTC. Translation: CASSIRVHSSWNEQFF. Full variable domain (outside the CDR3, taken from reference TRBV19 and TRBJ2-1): DGGITQSPKYLFRKEGQNVTLSCEQNLNHDAMYWYRQDPGQGLRLIYYSQIVNDFQKGDIAEGYSVSREKKESFPLTVTSAQKNPTAFYLCASSIRVHSSWNEQFFGPGTRLTVL.

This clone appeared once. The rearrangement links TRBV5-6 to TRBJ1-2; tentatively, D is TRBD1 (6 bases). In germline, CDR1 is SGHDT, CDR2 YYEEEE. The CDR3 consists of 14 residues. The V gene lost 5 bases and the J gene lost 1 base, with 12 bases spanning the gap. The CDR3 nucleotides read TGTGCCAGCAGGAAAACAGGGAATAACTATGGCTACACCTTC. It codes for CASRKTGNNYGYTF. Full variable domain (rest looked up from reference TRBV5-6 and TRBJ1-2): DAGVTQSPTHLIKTRGQQVTLRCSPKSGHDTVSWYQQALGQGPQFIFQYYEEEERQRGNFPDRFSGHQFPNYSSELNVNALLLGDSALYLCASRKTGNNYGYTFGSGTRLTVV.

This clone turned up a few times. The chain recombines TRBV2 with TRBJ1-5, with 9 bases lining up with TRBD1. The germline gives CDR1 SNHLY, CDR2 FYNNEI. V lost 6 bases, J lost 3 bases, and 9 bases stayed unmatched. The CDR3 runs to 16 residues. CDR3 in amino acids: CASRALGTGINQPQHF. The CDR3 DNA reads TGTGCCAGCAGGGCCTTGGGGACAGGGATCAATCAGCCCCAGCATTTT.

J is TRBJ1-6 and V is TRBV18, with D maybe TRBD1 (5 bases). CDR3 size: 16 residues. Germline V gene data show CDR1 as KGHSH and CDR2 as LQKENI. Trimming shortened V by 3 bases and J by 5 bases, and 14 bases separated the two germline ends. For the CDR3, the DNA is TGTGCCAGCTCACCGGTGGCAGGGTCAAATAATTCACCCCTCCACTTT. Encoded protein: CASSPVAGSNNSPLHF.

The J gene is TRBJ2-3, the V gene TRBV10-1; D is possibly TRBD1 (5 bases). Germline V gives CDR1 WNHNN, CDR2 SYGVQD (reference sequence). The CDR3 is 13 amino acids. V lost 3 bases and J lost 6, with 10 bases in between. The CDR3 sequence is CASSDGAPDTQYF. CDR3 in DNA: TGCGCCAGCAGTGATGGGGCCCCGGATACGCAGTATTTT.

As DNA, the CDR3 is TGTGCCAGCAGCTATGAGGGTACCCTCAATAGGGGCGATACGCAGTATTTT. Its translation is CASSYEGTLNRGDTQYF. The rearrangement links TRBV7-9 to TRBJ2-3; perhaps D is TRBD1 or TRBD2 (5 bases each). This CDR3 contains 17 residues. Between the trimmed V and J ends, which lost 4 bases and 6 bases, there was a span of 23 bases. Germline-derived CDR1 and CDR2 are SEHNR and FQNEAQ (reference sequence).

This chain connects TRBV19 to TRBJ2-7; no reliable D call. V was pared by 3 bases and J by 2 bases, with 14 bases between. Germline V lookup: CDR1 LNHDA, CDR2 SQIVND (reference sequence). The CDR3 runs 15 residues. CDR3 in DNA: TGTGCCAGTAGTATGCAAGGACGCACGGCCTACGAGCAGTACTTC. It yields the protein CASSMQGRTAYEQYF.

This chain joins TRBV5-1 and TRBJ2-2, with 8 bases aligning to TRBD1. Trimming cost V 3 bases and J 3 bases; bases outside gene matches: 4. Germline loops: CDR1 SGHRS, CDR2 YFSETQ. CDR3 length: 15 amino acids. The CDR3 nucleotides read TGCGCCAGCAGCTGGGGACAGGCCCACACCGGGGAGCTGTTTTTT. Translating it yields CASSWGQAHTGELFF.

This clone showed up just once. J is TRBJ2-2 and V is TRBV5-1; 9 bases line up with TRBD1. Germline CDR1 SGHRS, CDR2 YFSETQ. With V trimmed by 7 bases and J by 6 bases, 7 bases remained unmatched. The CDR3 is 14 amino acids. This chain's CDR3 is CASLQGARPGELFF. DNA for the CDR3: TGCGCCAGCTTACAGGGGGCGCGCCCCGGGGAGCTGTTTTTT.

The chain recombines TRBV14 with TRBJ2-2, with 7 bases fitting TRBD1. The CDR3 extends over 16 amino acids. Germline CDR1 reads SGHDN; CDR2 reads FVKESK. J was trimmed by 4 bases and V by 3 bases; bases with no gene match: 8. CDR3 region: CASSHLQTGTTGELFF. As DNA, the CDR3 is TGTGCCAGCAGCCACCTCCAGACAGGGACCACCGGGGAGCTGTTTTTT. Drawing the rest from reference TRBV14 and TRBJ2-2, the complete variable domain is EAGVTQFPSHSVIEKGQTVTLRCDPISGHDNLYWYRRVMGKEIKFLLHFVKESKQDESGMPNNRFLAERTGGTYSTLKVQPAELEDSGVYFCASSHLQTGTTGELFFGEGSRLTVL.

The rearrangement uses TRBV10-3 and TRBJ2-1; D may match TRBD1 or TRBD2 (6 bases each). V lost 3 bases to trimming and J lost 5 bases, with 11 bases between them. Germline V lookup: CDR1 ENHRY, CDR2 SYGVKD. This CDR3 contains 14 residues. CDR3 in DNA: TGTGCCATCAGTGACCCGGGGGCGAACAATGAGCAGTTCTTC. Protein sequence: CAISDPGANNEQFF.

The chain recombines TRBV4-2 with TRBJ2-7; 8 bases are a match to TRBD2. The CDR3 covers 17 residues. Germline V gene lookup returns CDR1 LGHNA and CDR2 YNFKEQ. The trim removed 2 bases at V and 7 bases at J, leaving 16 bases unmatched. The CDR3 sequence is CASSQTQGSGGRGEQYF. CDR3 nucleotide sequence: TGTGCCAGCAGCCAAACCCAGGGAAGCGGGGGACGGGGTGAGCAGTACTTC.

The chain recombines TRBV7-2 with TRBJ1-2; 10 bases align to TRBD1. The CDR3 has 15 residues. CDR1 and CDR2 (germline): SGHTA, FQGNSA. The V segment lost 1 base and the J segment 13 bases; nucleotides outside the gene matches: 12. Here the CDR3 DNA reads TGTGCCAGCAGCTTAGTAAACCGACAGGGGGCAAATGGCACCTTC. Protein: CASSLVNRQGANGTF. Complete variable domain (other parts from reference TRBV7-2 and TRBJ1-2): GAGVSQSPSNKVTEKGKDVELRCDPISGHTALYWYRQSLGQGLEFLIYFQGNSAPDKSGLPSDRFSAERTGGSVSTLTIQRTQQEDSAVYLCASSLVNRQGANGTFGSGTRLTVV.

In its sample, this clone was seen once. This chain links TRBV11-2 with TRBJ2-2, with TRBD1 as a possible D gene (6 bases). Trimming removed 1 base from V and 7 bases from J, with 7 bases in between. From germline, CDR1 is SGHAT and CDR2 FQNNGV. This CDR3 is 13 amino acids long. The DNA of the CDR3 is TGTGCCAGCAGCTTAGTGGACAGCGGGGAGCTGTTTTTT. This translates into CASSLVDSGELFF. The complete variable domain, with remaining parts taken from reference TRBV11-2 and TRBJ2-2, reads EAGVAQSPRYKIIEKRQSVAFWCNPISGHATLYWYQQILGQGPKLLIQFQNNGVVDDSQLPKDRFSAERLKGVDSTLKIQPAKLEDSAVYLCASSLVDSGELFFGEGSRLTVL.

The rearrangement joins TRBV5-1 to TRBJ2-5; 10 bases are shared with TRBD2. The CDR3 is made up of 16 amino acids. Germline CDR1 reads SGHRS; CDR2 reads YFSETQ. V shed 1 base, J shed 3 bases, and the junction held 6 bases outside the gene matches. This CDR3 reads CASSLFIAGGKETQYF. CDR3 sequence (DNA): TGCGCCAGCAGCTTGTTCATAGCGGGGGGAAAAGAGACCCAGTACTTC. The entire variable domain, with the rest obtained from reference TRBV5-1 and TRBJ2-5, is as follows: KAGVTQTPRYLIKTRGQQVTLSCSPISGHRSVSWYQQTPGQGLQFLFEYFSETQRNKGNFPGRFSGRQFSNSRSEMNVSTLELGDSALYLCASSLFIAGGKETQYFGPGTRLLVL.

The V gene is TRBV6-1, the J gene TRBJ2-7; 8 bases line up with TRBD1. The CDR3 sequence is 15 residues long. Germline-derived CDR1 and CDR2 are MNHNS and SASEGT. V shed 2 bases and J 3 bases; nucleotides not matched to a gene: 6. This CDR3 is CASSEPGQAIYEQYV. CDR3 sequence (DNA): TGTGCCAGCAGTGAACCGGGACAGGCGATCTACGAGCAGTACGTC.

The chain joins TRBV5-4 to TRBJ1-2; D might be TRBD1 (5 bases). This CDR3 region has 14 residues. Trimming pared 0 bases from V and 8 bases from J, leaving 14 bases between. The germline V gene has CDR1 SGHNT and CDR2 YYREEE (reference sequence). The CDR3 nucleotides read TGTGCCAGCAGCTTGGGATCGCTGGGGGACGGCTACACCTTC. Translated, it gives CASSLGSLGDGYTF.

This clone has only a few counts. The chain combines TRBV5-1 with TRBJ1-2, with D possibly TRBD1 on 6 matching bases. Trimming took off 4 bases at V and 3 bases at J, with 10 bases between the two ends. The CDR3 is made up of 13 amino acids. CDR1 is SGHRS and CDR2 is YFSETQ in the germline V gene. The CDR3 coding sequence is TGCGCCAGCAGCCTCCCAGGGGACTATGGCTACACCTTC. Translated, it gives CASSLPGDYGYTF.

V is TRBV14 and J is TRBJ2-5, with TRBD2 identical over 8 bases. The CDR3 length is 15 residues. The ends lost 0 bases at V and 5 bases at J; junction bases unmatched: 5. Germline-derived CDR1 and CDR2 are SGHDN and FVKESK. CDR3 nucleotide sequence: TGTGCCAGCAGCCAAGAGACTAGCGTGGGGGAGACCCAGTACTTC. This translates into CASSQETSVGETQYF. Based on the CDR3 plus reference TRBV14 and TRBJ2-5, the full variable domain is EAGVTQFPSHSVIEKGQTVTLRCDPISGHDNLYWYRRVMGKEIKFLLHFVKESKQDESGMPNNRFLAERTGGTYSTLKVQPAELEDSGVYFCASSQETSVGETQYFGPGTRLLVL.

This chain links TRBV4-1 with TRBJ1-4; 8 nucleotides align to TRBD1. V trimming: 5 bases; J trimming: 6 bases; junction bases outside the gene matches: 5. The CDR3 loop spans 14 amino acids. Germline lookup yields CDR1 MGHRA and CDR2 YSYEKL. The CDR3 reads CASSLDRVDEKLFF. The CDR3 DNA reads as TGCGCCAGCAGCTTGGACAGGGTGGATGAAAAACTGTTTTTT.